The rows below give T cell receptor beta chains drawn from one sample of a study of PD-1 blockade in classical Hodgkin lymphoma. Measured with immunoSEQ multiplex PCR; TCRdb has only the in-frame clones, and not every one. The sample consists of around 92,000 clones, 65% to 85% of them appearing once. The specimen comprised peripheral blood mononuclear cells (PBMCs), sampled before the fourth cycle of nivolumab. The source is a human donor with classical Hodgkin lymphoma. Each CDR3 is given with its conserved first and last residue. A D gene is named only where the DNA matches it firmly. Clone size is given for some rows only: seen once, a few or many times, or a class if the clone is expanded.

V	size	D	J	CDR3	DNA
TRBV5-4	NA	TRBD2	TRBJ2-1	CASSRGGGLASSYNEQFF	TGTGCCAGCAGCCGGGGGGGTGGACTAGCGAGCTCCTACAATGAGCAGTTCTTC
TRBV25-1	NA	NA	TRBJ1-1	CASIGVGGNTEAFF	TGTGCCAGCATTGGAGTGGGGGGGAACACTGAAGCTTTCTTT
TRBV5-1	NA	NA	TRBJ2-3	CASSARQFTDTQYF	TGCGCCAGCAGCGCCAGACAGTTCACAGATACGCAGTATTTT
TRBV5-5	NA	NA	TRBJ1-5	CASSLEHPTTSYQPQHF	TGTGCCAGCAGCTTGGAACACCCCACGACCAGCTATCAGCCCCAGCATTTT
TRBV11-1	NA	TRBD2	TRBJ2-5	CASRPPGLAGGREETQYF	TGTGCCAGCAGACCACCGGGACTAGCGGGAGGGCGGGAAGAGACCCAGTACTTC
TRBV7-2	NA	TRBD1	TRBJ1-3	CASSLTQGVGNTIYF	TGTGCCAGCAGCTTAACCCAGGGGGTTGGAAACACCATATATTTT
TRBV27	NA	NA	TRBJ1-5	CASSLRGRHQPQHF	TGTGCCAGCAGCCTCAGGGGCAGACATCAGCCCCAGCATTTT
TRBV5-1	NA	NA	TRBJ1-3	CASSGPTAGNTIYF	TGCGCCAGCAGCGGACCGACAGCAGGAAACACCATATATTTT
TRBV5-1	NA	TRBD2	TRBJ2-5	CASSLEASGSKTQYF	TGCGCCAGCAGCTTGGAGGCTAGCGGGAGTAAGACCCAGTACTTC
TRBV5-1	NA	NA	TRBJ1-1	CASSLEVAGTEAFF	TGCGCCAGCAGCTTGGAGGTCGCTGGCACTGAAGCTTTCTTT
TRBV28	NA	TRBD1	TRBJ1-2	CATPGTDQYGYTF	TGTGCCACACCCGGGACAGACCAATATGGCTACACCTTC
TRBV9	NA	NA	TRBJ2-4	CASSVGPADIQYF	TGTGCCAGCAGCGTAGGTCCGGCTGACATTCAGTACTTC
TRBV7-2	NA	TRBD2	TRBJ2-1	CASSLSGGYYNEQFF	TGTGCCAGCAGCTTATCGGGGGGGTACTACAATGAGCAGTTCTTC
TRBV11-3	NA	TRBD2	TRBJ2-7	CASSRGTTGEQYF	TGTGCCAGCAGCCGGGGGACTACCGGGGAGCAGTACTTC
TRBV19	once	NA	TRBJ2-6	CASSTREAGANVLTF	TGTGCCAGTAGTACCCGTGAAGCTGGGGCCAACGTCCTGACTTTC
TRBV18	few	TRBD1	TRBJ2-7	CASSPVGQGEQYF	TGTGCCAGCTCACCCGTCGGACAGGGCGAGCAGTACTTC
TRBV10-3	NA	NA	TRBJ2-1	CAIMEGREGNEQFF	TGTGCCATCATGGAGGGCAGGGAAGGCAATGAGCAGTTCTTC
TRBV19	NA	TRBD1	TRBJ1-5	CASSIVGQESTQPQHF	TGTGCCAGTAGTATAGTCGGACAGGAGTCAACACAGCCCCAGCATTTT
TRBV7-9	NA	NA	TRBJ2-7	CASSPTGTYEQYF	TGTGCCAGCAGCCCCACTGGAACCTACGAGCAGTACTTC
TRBV11-2	NA	NA	TRBJ1-1	CASSLDGTEAFF	TGTGCCAGCAGCTTAGACGGCACTGAAGCTTTCTTT
TRBV2	NA	TRBD2	TRBJ2-5	CASRLTSGSETQYF	TGTGCCAGCAGACTAACTAGCGGGAGCGAGACCCAGTACTTC
TRBV11-2	NA	NA	TRBJ2-4	CASSSGGGVQYF	TGTGCCAGCAGCTCTGGAGGGGGCGTCCAGTACTTC
TRBV7-2	NA	NA	TRBJ2-7	CASSLGWTNYEQYF	TGTGCCAGCAGCTTAGGGTGGACTAACTACGAGCAGTACTTC
TRBV27	NA	NA	TRBJ2-1	CASSFVLDRWFF	TGTGCCAGCAGTTTTGTACTAGATCGGTGGTTCTTC
TRBV7-2	once	TRBD2	TRBJ2-7	CASSVVRLAGGEQYF	TGTGCCAGCAGCGTAGTTCGACTAGCTGGTGGCGAGCAGTACTTC
TRBV19	NA	NA	TRBJ1-2	CASSIVGFNYGYTF	TGTGCCAGTAGTATCGTCGGATTTAACTATGGCTACACCTTC
TRBV7-9	once	TRBD2	TRBJ2-7	CASSLDSVWREAGEQYF	TGTGCCAGCAGCTTAGATTCGGTCTGGCGGGAGGCCGGCGAGCAGTACTTC
TRBV5-4	NA	NA	TRBJ1-2	CASSLGGRVPFNYGYTF	TGTGCCAGCAGCTTGGGGGGCAGGGTCCCCTTTAACTATGGCTACACCTTC
TRBV28	once	NA	TRBJ2-3	CASTPAYGGGGADTQYF	TGTGCCAGCACCCCGGCTTATGGGGGAGGGGGGGCAGATACGCAGTATTTT
TRBV7-2	NA	NA	TRBJ2-6	CASSLGNSGANVLTF	TGTGCCAGCAGCTTAGGGAACTCTGGGGCCAACGTCCTGACTTTC